A single sample is the source of the 27 T cell receptor beta chains below, sequenced in a study of T cell changes during pregnancy in multiple sclerosis. Libraries were prepared by immunoSEQ multiplex PCR; TCRdb keeps only in-frame clonotypes and omits some of them. The sample holds about 68,000 clones; roughly 92% are singletons and the top ten take 3.7%. The material was peripheral blood, obtained after pregnancy. These TCRs come from a female donor in good health, enrolled as a control in a pregnancy study.

The chain couples TRBV15 to TRBJ1-2; D may be TRBD1 (6 bases). Germline V gene lookup returns CDR1 LNHNV and CDR2 YYDKDF (reference sequence). The CDR3 runs to 13 residues. The germline V and J ends were trimmed by 1 base and 13 bases, with 16 bases remaining between them. In nucleotides, the CDR3 is TGTGCCACCAGCAGAGTTCTGGACAGTTCGGGCACCTTC. Its protein is CATSRVLDSSGTF.

The chain recombines TRBV5-6 with TRBJ2-5, with D perhaps matching TRBD2 (5 bases). The DNA end is more similar to TRBJ2-7, so the J call may be wrong. This CDR3 spans 15 amino acids. Germline V lookup: CDR1 SGHDT, CDR2 YYEEEE. Written as DNA, the CDR3 is TGTGCCAGCAGCTTCGTCACAGCGGAAGTCTACGAGCAGTACTTC. This sequence encodes CASSFVTAEVYEQYF.

The chain combines TRBV2 with TRBJ2-2; 7 positions match TRBD1. V gave up 3 bases and J gave up 2 bases; unmatched junction bases: 6. The germline gives CDR1 SNHLY, CDR2 FYNNEI. CDR3 length equals 16 residues. Written as DNA, the CDR3 is TGTGCCAGCAGTGACCCGACAGGGATTAACACCGGGGAGCTGTTTTTT. Translating it yields CASSDPTGINTGELFF.

This clone appeared a single time. V gene TRBV6-4 combines with J gene TRBJ2-1, with 9 nucleotides matching TRBD2. The V segment lost 4 bases and the J segment 1 base; nucleotides outside the gene matches: 8. The germline CDR1 and CDR2 sequences are MRHNA and SNTAGT. This CDR3 contains 17 residues. In nucleotides, the CDR3 is TGTGCCAGCAGTGTCGCGGGAGGGGTAAGGTCCTACAATGAGCAGTTCTTC. Protein: CASSVAGGVRSYNEQFF.

This chain uses TRBV4-2 with TRBJ2-2; weak D call: TRBD2 (5 bases). Germline V CDR1 and CDR2: LGHNA, YNFKEQ. The ends were cut back, 2 bases at V and 0 bases at J, with 10 bases in the middle. The CDR3 spans 16 residues. The CDR3 sequence: CASSQIGMTNTGELFF. In DNA form, the CDR3 reads TGTGCCAGCAGCCAAATCGGGATGACGAACACCGGGGAGCTGTTTTTT.

This chain uses TRBV2 with TRBJ2-7; 9 bases are shared with TRBD1. The CDR3 totals 15 residues. The J segment lost 2 bases and the V segment lost 3 bases, leaving 5 bases of the junction unmatched. Germline V gene data show CDR1 as SNHLY and CDR2 as FYNNEI. The CDR3 region has the DNA TGTGCCAGCAGTGACTGGACAGGGGACACCTACGAGCAGTACTTC. Residues: CASSDWTGDTYEQYF.

This clone has a single count. The rearrangement joins TRBV7-2 to TRBJ1-5; weak D call: TRBD1 (6 bases). The CDR3 spans 16 residues. With 5 bases removed from V and 4 bases from J, the gap between germline ends came to 18 bases. CDR1 and CDR2 (germline): SGHTA, FQGNSA. The CDR3 nucleotides are TGTGCCAGCAGCCCCGAGGACAGCAGAAGGAATCAGCCCCAGCATTTT. This sequence encodes CASSPEDSRRNQPQHF.

This chain joins TRBV15 and TRBJ1-1, with 7 bases aligning to TRBD1. The CDR3 has 14 amino acids. CDR1 is LNHNV, CDR2 YYDKDF, per germline (reference sequence). The ends lost 5 bases at V and 1 base at J; junction bases unmatched: 4. In DNA, the CDR3 is TGTGCCACCAGCCCGCGGGACAGGAACACTGAAGCTTTCTTT. This translates into CATSPRDRNTEAFF.

This clone was observed a handful of times. This chain connects TRBV7-2 to TRBJ2-7; TRBD1 matches 7 bases. The germline V gene has CDR1 SGHTA and CDR2 FQGNSA. V lost 5 bases to trimming and J lost 4 bases; unmatched junction nucleotides: 8. The CDR3 contains 14 residues. CDR3 sequence reads: CASSRGQVAYEQYF. CDR3 in DNA: TGTGCCAGCAGCCGCGGACAGGTAGCTTACGAGCAGTACTTC. The full variable domain, completed using reference TRBV7-2 and TRBJ2-7, is GAGVSQSPSNKVTEKGKDVELRCDPISGHTALYWYRQSLGQGLEFLIYFQGNSAPDKSGLPSDRFSAERTGGSVSTLTIQRTQQEDSAVYLCASSRGQVAYEQYFGPGTRLTVT.

The V call is TRBV5-1, the J call TRBJ2-7; D gene unclear. V was trimmed by 0 bases and J by 0 bases, leaving 13 bases between them. The CDR3 runs 16 residues. Per the germline V gene, CDR1 is SGHRS and CDR2 is YFSETQ. This CDR3 is CASSLVPLGSSYEQYF. DNA of the CDR3: TGCGCCAGCAGCTTGGTCCCCCTAGGTTCCTCCTACGAGCAGTACTTC. The full variable domain, in which reference TRBV5-1 and TRBJ2-7 provide the parts outside the CDR3, is KAGVTQTPRYLIKTRGQQVTLSCSPISGHRSVSWYQQTPGQGLQFLFEYFSETQRNKGNFPGRFSGRQFSNSRSEMNVSTLELGDSALYLCASSLVPLGSSYEQYFGPGTRLTVT.

The chain carries TRBV18 and TRBJ2-7; 7 nucleotides match TRBD2. Germline CDR1 and CDR2: KGHSH and LQKENI. Trimming cost V 3 bases and J 4 bases; bases outside gene matches: 9. The CDR3 is 15 amino acids. The CDR3 DNA reads TGTGCCAGCTCACCGGATAGCGGGTCCGGGTACGAGCAGTACTTC. It encodes CASSPDSGSGYEQYF.

The chain uses TRBV15 and TRBJ1-6; D might be TRBD1 (6 bases). V was trimmed by 3 bases and J by 7 bases, leaving 13 bases between them. The CDR3 sequence is 15 residues long. The germline V gene has CDR1 LNHNV and CDR2 YYDKDF (reference sequence). CDR3 loop: CATSSGQPGNSPLHF. The CDR3 DNA sequence: TGTGCCACCAGCAGTGGACAGCCTGGGAATTCACCCCTCCACTTT.

The V and J genes are TRBV28 and TRBJ2-7; 7 bases match TRBD1. The CDR3 totals 16 residues. Per the germline V gene, CDR1 is MDHEN and CDR2 is SYDVKM. V trimming: 6 bases; J trimming: 3 bases; junction bases outside the gene matches: 14. This CDR3 reads CASREQGLGSYYEQYF. The CDR3 nucleotides read TGTGCCAGCAGGGAACAGGGGTTAGGGTCATACTACGAGCAGTACTTC.

The V and J genes are TRBV15 and TRBJ1-1; unclear D gene. Looked up from germline, CDR1 is LNHNV and CDR2 is YYDKDF (reference sequence). This CDR3 is built from 15 residues. V was shortened by 0 bases and J by 0 bases, with 8 bases between the two germline ends. The CDR3 reads CATSRERDMNTEAFF. In DNA form, the CDR3 reads TGTGCCACCAGCAGAGAGAGAGACATGAACACTGAAGCTTTCTTT.

The J gene is TRBJ1-5, the V gene TRBV28; 7 bases map to TRBD1. J was trimmed by 4 bases and V by 4 bases; bases with no gene match: 4. This CDR3 comprises 14 residues. The germline CDR1 and CDR2 sequences are MDHEN and SYDVKM. CDR3 DNA: TGTGCCAGCAGTTACGAACAGGGGAATCAGCCCCAGCATTTT. Its protein is CASSYEQGNQPQHF.

The chain carries TRBV6-5 and TRBJ2-3, with 9 bases matching TRBD2. V lost 3 bases and J lost 5; bases outside the gene matches: 6. Germline CDR1 and CDR2: MNHEY and SVGAGI. The CDR3 runs 15 residues. The CDR3 loop reads CASSYGGGAGDTQYF. The CDR3 coding sequence is TGTGCCAGCAGTTATGGCGGGGGGGCTGGAGATACGCAGTATTTT.

V gene TRBV25-1 combines with J gene TRBJ2-5; possibly TRBD2 for D (7 bases). Germline values: CDR1 MGHDK, CDR2 SYGVNS. V was clipped by 6 bases and J by 2 bases, with 10 bases between them. This CDR3 region has 13 residues. In nucleotides, the CDR3 is TGTGCCAGCAGGGGAGGGGGGCAAGAGACCCAGTACTTC. Translation: CASRGGGQETQYF. Together with reference TRBV25-1 and TRBJ2-5, the CDR3 gives the full variable domain: EADIYQTPRYLVIGTGKKITLECSQTMGHDKMYWYQQDPGMELHLIHYSYGVNSTEKGDLSSESTVSRIRTEHFPLTLESARPSHTSQYLCASRGGGQETQYFGPGTRLLVL.

The V and J genes are TRBV9 and TRBJ2-2; TRBD2 agrees at 11 bases. This CDR3 has 15 amino acids. V was pared by 1 base and J by 4 bases, with 0 bases of the junction left unmatched. The germline V gene encodes CDR1 SGDLS and CDR2 YYNGEE. CDR3 nucleotides: TGTGCCAGCAGCGTACTAGCGGGAGGCACCGGGGAGCTGTTTTTT. Translating it yields CASSVLAGGTGELFF.

This clone was seen a handful of times. The chain recombines TRBV21-1 with TRBJ1-1. TRBV21-1 is marked as a pseudogene. This CDR3 spans 14 amino acids. The CDR3 DNA reads TGTGCCAGCAGCAAAGGGCGGGGAAGCACTGAAGCTTTCTTT. Translation gives CASSKGRGSTEAFF.

The V and J genes are TRBV7-9 and TRBJ2-1, with 9 bases matching TRBD2. Germline V gene lookup returns CDR1 SEHNR and CDR2 FQNEAQ (reference sequence). V lost 3 bases to trimming and J lost 7 bases; unmatched junction nucleotides: 10. This CDR3 is built from 16 residues. CDR3 coding DNA: TGTGCCAGCAGCTTTACCGGGACTAGCTCGGGTAATGAGCAGTTCTTC. It translates to CASSFTGTSSGNEQFF.

J is TRBJ1-5 and V is TRBV15; possibly TRBD1 for D (5 bases). This CDR3 contains 14 residues. Germline CDR1 reads LNHNV; CDR2 reads YYDKDF (reference sequence). V was clipped by 3 bases and J by 6 bases, with 12 bases between them. CDR3 residues: CATSSTGPAQPQHF. CDR3 nucleotides: TGTGCCACCAGCAGTACAGGACCTGCTCAGCCCCAGCATTTT.

The chain uses TRBV9 and TRBJ2-3; 10 bases map to TRBD2. The CDR3 sequence is 14 residues long. V lost 4 bases, J lost 10 bases, and 9 bases stayed unmatched. The germline CDR1 and CDR2 sequences are SGDLS and YYNGEE. CDR3: CASSTTLAGSAQYF. The CDR3 DNA reads TGTGCCAGCAGCACGACACTAGCGGGGTCGGCGCAGTATTTT.

This clone has just one count. The V gene is TRBV30, the J gene TRBJ1-3; D gene uncertain. With 0 bases removed from V and 4 bases from J, the gap between germline ends came to 10 bases. The CDR3 sequence is 14 residues long. Germline V gives CDR1 GTSNPN, CDR2 SVGIG (reference sequence). CDR3 sequence: CAWSVLNRGNTIYF. In DNA form, the CDR3 reads TGTGCCTGGAGTGTACTTAACCGGGGAAACACCATATATTTT. Filled out from reference TRBV30 and TRBJ1-3, the complete variable domain reads SQTIHQWPATLVQPVGSPLSLECTVEGTSNPNLYWYRQAAGRGLQLLFYSVGIGQISSEVPQNLSASRPQDRQFILSSKKLLLSDSGFYLCAWSVLNRGNTIYFGEGSWLTVV.

The chain recombines TRBV11-2 with TRBJ2-5; 12 bases map to TRBD1. This CDR3 has 16 residues. CDR1 and CDR2 (germline): SGHAT, FQNNGV. V lost 5 bases, J lost 4 bases, and 8 bases stayed unmatched. The CDR3 protein is CASSLTGTGGGETQYF. The CDR3 DNA reads as TGTGCCAGCAGCCTAACCGGGACAGGGGGCGGAGAGACCCAGTACTTC. Full variable domain (outside the CDR3, taken from reference TRBV11-2 and TRBJ2-5): EAGVAQSPRYKIIEKRQSVAFWCNPISGHATLYWYQQILGQGPKLLIQFQNNGVVDDSQLPKDRFSAERLKGVDSTLKIQPAKLEDSAVYLCASSLTGTGGGETQYFGPGTRLLVL.

This clone was found once. The chain combines TRBV4-2 with TRBJ1-2, with D possibly TRBD1 on 6 matching bases. V lost 4 bases, J lost 2 bases, and 17 bases lay in between. Looked up from germline, CDR1 is LGHNA and CDR2 is YNFKEQ. The CDR3 is made up of 16 amino acids. CDR3 loop: CASSRTSAGENYGYTF. CDR3 sequence (DNA): TGTGCCAGCAGCCGGACGTCGGCAGGGGAAAACTATGGCTACACCTTC.

The chain employs TRBV14 and TRBJ1-6; no definite D call. The CDR3 sequence is 15 residues long. V shed 1 base and J shed 10 bases, with 14 bases lying between them. In germline, CDR1 is SGHDN, CDR2 FVKESK. CDR3 sequence reads: CASSQGPLPRSPLHF. CDR3 nucleotides: TGTGCCAGCAGCCAAGGGCCGCTTCCTAGGTCACCCCTCCACTTT.

This clone appeared a single time. V is TRBV2 and J is TRBJ1-4; no reliable D call. Trimming left V 11 bases short and J 5 bases short, with 15 bases between. This CDR3 contains 13 residues. CDR1 SNHLY and CDR2 FYNNEI come from the germline V gene. Here the CDR3 reads CAGRQWENEKLFF. CDR3 bases: TGTGCCGGACGGCAGTGGGAGAATGAAAAACTGTTTTTT.